Listed below are T cell receptor beta chains from one sample, sequenced in a study of cytomegalovirus exposure and HLA in healthy donors. The method was immunoSEQ multiplex PCR; TCRdb's version includes in-frame clones alone and lacks a portion of them. In the table there are 110,000 to 150,000 clones, less than 10% of which are singletons. Material for sequencing was PBMCs. These receptor sequences come from a man aged 50-60 years in good health and CMV-seronegative. The conserved cysteine and the conserved F or W are not part of the CDR3 here. Fields, in order: V gene, CDR3 protein.

V gene: TRBV5-1
CDR3 protein: ASSLALAGGSYNEQF

V gene: TRBV7-9
CDR3 protein: ASSLAEGTGTNYGYT

V gene: TRBV5-4
CDR3 protein: ASSLKAGSNEQF

V gene: TRBV2
CDR3 protein: ASKGGSGNQPQH

V gene: TRBV9
CDR3 protein: ASSAGTSGPPSSYNEQF

V gene: TRBV2
CDR3 protein: ASSELRDSSGNTIY

V gene: TRBV30
CDR3 protein: AWTGGWYNYGYT

V gene: TRBV11-2
CDR3 protein: ASSALGRSRGDSYEQY

V gene: TRBV27
CDR3 protein: ASSLGREGGEAF

V gene: TRBV2
CDR3 protein: ASSDISGGQETQY

V gene: TRBV7-6
CDR3 protein: ASSRDSGGTGELF

V gene: TRBV5-1
CDR3 protein: ASEEGGNNEQF

V gene: TRBV19
CDR3 protein: ASSGWRADTDTQY

V gene: TRBV25-1
CDR3 protein: ASSASQGYNEQF